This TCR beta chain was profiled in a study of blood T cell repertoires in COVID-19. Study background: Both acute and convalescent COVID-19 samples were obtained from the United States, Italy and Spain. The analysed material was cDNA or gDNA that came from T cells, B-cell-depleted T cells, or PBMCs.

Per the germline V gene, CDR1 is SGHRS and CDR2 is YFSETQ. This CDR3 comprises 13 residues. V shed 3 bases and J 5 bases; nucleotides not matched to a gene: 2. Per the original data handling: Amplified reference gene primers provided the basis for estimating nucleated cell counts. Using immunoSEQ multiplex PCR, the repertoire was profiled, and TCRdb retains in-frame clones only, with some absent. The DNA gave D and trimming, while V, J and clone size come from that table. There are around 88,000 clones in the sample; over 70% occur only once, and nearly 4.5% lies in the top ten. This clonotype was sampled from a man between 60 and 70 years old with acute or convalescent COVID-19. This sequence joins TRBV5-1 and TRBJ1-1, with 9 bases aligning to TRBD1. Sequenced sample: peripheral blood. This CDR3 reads CASSSDRGTEAFF. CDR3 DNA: TGCGCCAGCAGCTCGGACAGGGGTACTGAAGCTTTCTTT.